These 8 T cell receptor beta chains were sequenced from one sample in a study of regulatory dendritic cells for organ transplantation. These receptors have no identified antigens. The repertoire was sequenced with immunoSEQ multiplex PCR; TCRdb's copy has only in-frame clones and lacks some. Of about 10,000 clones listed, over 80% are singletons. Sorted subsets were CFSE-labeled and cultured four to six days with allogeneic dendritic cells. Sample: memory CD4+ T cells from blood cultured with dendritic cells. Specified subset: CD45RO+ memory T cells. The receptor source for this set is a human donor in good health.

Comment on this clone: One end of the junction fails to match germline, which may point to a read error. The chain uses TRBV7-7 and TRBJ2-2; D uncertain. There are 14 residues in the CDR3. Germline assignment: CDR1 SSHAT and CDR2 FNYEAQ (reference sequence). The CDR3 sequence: CASSPKWDTGELFF. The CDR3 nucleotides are TGTGCTAGCAGCCCCAAGTGGGACACCGGGGAGCTGTTTTTT.

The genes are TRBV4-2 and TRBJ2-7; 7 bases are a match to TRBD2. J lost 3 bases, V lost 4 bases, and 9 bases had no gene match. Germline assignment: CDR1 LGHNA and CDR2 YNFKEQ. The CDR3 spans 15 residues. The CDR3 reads CASSPTGTTIYEQYF. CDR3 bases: TGTGCCAGCAGCCCTACCGGGACTACTATCTACGAGCAGTACTTC.

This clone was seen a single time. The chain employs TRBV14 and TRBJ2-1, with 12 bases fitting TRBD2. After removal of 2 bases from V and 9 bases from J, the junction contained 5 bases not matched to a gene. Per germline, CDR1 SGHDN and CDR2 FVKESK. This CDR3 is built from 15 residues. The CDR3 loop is CASSQLAGGPAEQFF. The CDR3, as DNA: TGTGCCAGCAGCCAACTAGCGGGAGGGCCCGCTGAGCAGTTCTTC. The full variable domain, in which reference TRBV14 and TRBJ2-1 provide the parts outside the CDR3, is EAGVTQFPSHSVIEKGQTVTLRCDPISGHDNLYWYRRVMGKEIKFLLHFVKESKQDESGMPNNRFLAERTGGTYSTLKVQPAELEDSGVYFCASSQLAGGPAEQFFGPGTRLTVL.

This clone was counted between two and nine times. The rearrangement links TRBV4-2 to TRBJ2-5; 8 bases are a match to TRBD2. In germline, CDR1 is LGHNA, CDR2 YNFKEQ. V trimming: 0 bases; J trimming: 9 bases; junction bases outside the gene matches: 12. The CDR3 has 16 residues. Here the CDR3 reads CASSQEFSGAGGAQYF. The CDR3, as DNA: TGTGCCAGCAGCCAAGAATTTAGCGGGGCTGGTGGGGCCCAGTACTTC.

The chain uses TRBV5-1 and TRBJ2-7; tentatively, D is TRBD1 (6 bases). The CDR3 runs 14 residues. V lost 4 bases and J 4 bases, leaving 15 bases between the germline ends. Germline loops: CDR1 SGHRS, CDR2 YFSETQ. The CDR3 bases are TGCGCCAGCAGCCAGACAGGAGAAAGGTACGAGCAGTACTTC. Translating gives CASSQTGERYEQYF.

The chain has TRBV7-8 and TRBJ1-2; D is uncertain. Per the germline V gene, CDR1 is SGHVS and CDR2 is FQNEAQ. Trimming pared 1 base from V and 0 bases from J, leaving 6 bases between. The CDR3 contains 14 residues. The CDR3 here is CASSLVPTNYGYTF. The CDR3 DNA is TGTGCCAGCAGCTTAGTTCCGACTAACTATGGCTACACCTTC.

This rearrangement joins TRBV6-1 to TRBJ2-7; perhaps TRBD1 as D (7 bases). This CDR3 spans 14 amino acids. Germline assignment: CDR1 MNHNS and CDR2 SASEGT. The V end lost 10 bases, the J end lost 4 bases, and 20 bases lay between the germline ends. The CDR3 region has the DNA TGTGCCACCGGCCCAGGGGGGATAGGGTACGAGCAGTACTTC. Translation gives CATGPGGIGYEQYF.

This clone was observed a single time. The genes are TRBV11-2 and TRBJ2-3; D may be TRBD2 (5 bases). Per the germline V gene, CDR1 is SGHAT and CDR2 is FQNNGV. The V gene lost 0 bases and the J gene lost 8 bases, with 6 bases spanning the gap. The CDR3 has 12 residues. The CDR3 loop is CASSLELGTQYF. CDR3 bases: TGTGCCAGCAGCTTAGAACTAGGTACGCAGTATTTT.